What follows are 18 T cell receptor beta chains derived from one specimen sequenced in a study of beta chain features in type 1 diabetes. TCRB transcripts that were expressed got sequenced, as all of the isolated RNA had been reverse transcribed. Sequenced by immunoSEQ multiplex PCR; TCRdb stores in-frame clones only, minus some. The data show 850,000 to 900,000 clones, roughly 16% seen once. The sample was naive CD4+ T cells from blood. The receptors here all came from a young woman in good health.

The V and J genes are TRBV5-1 and TRBJ2-5, with 7 bases identical to TRBD1. The germline gives CDR1 SGHRS, CDR2 YFSETQ. This CDR3 is built from 15 residues. Trimming at V came to 4 bases and at J to 3 bases, leaving 9 bases not matched to a gene. CDR3 loop: CASSPDPGQEETQYF. The CDR3 coding sequence is TGCGCCAGCAGCCCCGACCCTGGACAGGAAGAGACCCAGTACTTC.

In this sample, this clone turned up a few times. The rearrangement links TRBV19 to TRBJ2-6, with D tentatively TRBD2 (6 bases). V gave up 7 bases and J gave up 4 bases, with 11 bases separating them. The CDR3 length is 14 residues. Germline V gene lookup returns CDR1 LNHDA and CDR2 SQIVND (reference sequence). The CDR3: CASIGTSGANVLTF. Written as DNA, the CDR3 is TGTGCCAGTATCGGGACTTCGGGGGCCAACGTCCTGACTTTC.

This rearrangement joins TRBV6-5 to TRBJ2-3; TRBD2 is a possible D gene (5 bases). V was clipped by 4 bases and J by 2 bases, with 13 bases between them. Germline values: CDR1 MNHEY, CDR2 SVGAGI. This CDR3 has 15 amino acids. This CDR3 reads CASSSRRGNTDTQYF. The DNA of the CDR3 is TGTGCCAGCAGTTCACGCCGGGGTAACACAGATACGCAGTATTTT.

This clone was seen a few times. The chain couples TRBV6-5 to TRBJ1-5, with 7 nucleotides matching TRBD1. V dropped 2 bases and J dropped 7; count of bases not matched to a gene: 2. Germline lookup yields CDR1 MNHEY and CDR2 SVGAGI. The CDR3 runs to 13 residues. CDR3 region: CASSYRDRQPQHF. Written as DNA, the CDR3 is TGTGCCAGCAGTTACAGGGACAGACAGCCCCAGCATTTT.

V gene TRBV5-1 combines with J gene TRBJ2-7; D is perhaps TRBD2 (6 bases). The CDR3 is 15 residues long. Trimming removed 3 bases from V and 4 bases from J, with 17 bases in between. Looked up from germline, CDR1 is SGHRS and CDR2 is YFSETQ. The chain's CDR3 is CASSSSGLATYEQYF. The DNA of the CDR3 is TGCGCCAGCAGCTCGAGTGGTCTAGCGACGTACGAGCAGTACTTC. Full variable domain (missing parts from reference TRBV5-1 and TRBJ2-7): KAGVTQTPRYLIKTRGQQVTLSCSPISGHRSVSWYQQTPGQGLQFLFEYFSETQRNKGNFPGRFSGRQFSNSRSEMNVSTLELGDSALYLCASSSSGLATYEQYFGPGTRLTVT.

A few counts support this clone. This rearrangement joins TRBV6-5 to TRBJ2-3; D is unresolved. V gave up 10 bases and J gave up 1 base, with 15 bases separating them. This CDR3 has 14 residues. Germline V gene sequence: CDR1 MNHEY, CDR2 SVGAGI. The CDR3 spells CATRLMSRTDTQYF. CDR3 sequence (DNA): TGTGCCACCCGACTTATGAGTCGCACAGATACGCAGTATTTT.

This clone turned up a few times. The rearrangement uses TRBV7-2 and TRBJ2-7; 7 nucleotides match TRBD1. This CDR3 contains 17 residues. Germline loops: CDR1 SGHTA, CDR2 FQGNSA. J gave up 2 bases and V 6 bases, and 16 bases lay outside the gene matches. The CDR3 here is CASSKGLGQGVPYEQYF. The DNA for the CDR3 is TGTGCCAGCAGTAAAGGGCTGGGGCAGGGGGTCCCCTACGAGCAGTACTTC.

The rearrangement uses TRBV4-2 and TRBJ1-6; D remains unclear. Germline CDR1 and CDR2: LGHNA and YNFKEQ. The CDR3 is 15 amino acids. The V end was cut by 3 bases, the J end by 6 bases, with 12 bases between. CDR3: CASSQAGRRNSPLHF. The CDR3 DNA reads as TGTGCCAGCAGCCAGGCTGGACGGCGTAATTCACCCCTCCACTTT.

This clone was seen a few times. The chain's CDR3 is CASSELGGLRNTIYF. For the CDR3, the DNA is TGTGCCAGCAGTGAATTGGGGGGCTTAAGAAACACCATATATTTT. The V and J genes are TRBV25-1 and TRBJ1-3; possibly TRBD1 for D (6 bases). Germline loops: CDR1 MGHDK, CDR2 SYGVNS. This CDR3 has 15 amino acids. Trimming left V 1 base short and J 5 bases short, with 12 bases between.

This chain links TRBV18 with TRBJ1-2; D gene unclear. Trimming took off 3 bases at V and 4 bases at J, with 9 bases between the two ends. The length of the CDR3 is 13 residues. CDR1 and CDR2 (germline): KGHSH, LQKENI. The CDR3 reads CASSPTVLYGYTF. The CDR3 DNA is TGTGCCAGCTCACCTACAGTGCTCTATGGCTACACCTTC.

The chain joins TRBV6-6 to TRBJ2-1, with 7 nucleotides matching TRBD2. This CDR3 comprises 15 residues. CDR1 is MNHNY and CDR2 is SVGAGI in the germline V gene (reference sequence). V shed 6 bases and J 4 bases; nucleotides not matched to a gene: 9. CDR3 bases: TGTGCCAGCAGCTCCGGCGGGAGCGGATACAATGAGCAGTTCTTC. Translated: CASSSGGSGYNEQFF.

The chain combines TRBV5-4 with TRBJ2-3, with 10 nucleotides matching TRBD2. CDR1 is SGHNT and CDR2 is YYREEE in the germline V gene (reference sequence). The V and J ends lost 0 bases and 5 bases, in that order; junction bases with no gene match: 9. This CDR3 is built from 17 residues. DNA for the CDR3: TGTGCCAGCAGCTTGGTTAGGCCTAGCGGGAGTGGAGATACGCAGTATTTT. Translation: CASSLVRPSGSGDTQYF.

V usage is TRBV29-1 and J usage is TRBJ2-3; D not certain. V lost 3 bases and J lost 2, with 9 bases in between. The length of the CDR3 is 13 residues. Per the germline V gene, CDR1 is SQVTM and CDR2 is ANQGSEA. The CDR3 reads CSVDAANTDTQYF. As DNA, the CDR3 is TGCAGCGTTGATGCGGCCAACACAGATACGCAGTATTTT.

This clone was seen more than once but under ten times. The rearrangement links TRBV13 to TRBJ2-3, with no clear D. Germline values: CDR1 PRHDT, CDR2 FYEKMQ (reference sequence). CDR3 length: 14 residues. V was clipped by 0 bases and J by 2 bases, with 6 bases between them. The CDR3: CASSLGLNTDTQYF. The CDR3 nucleotides are TGTGCCAGCAGCTTAGGTCTGAACACAGATACGCAGTATTTT.

The J gene is TRBJ2-7, the V gene TRBV6-6; the match to TRBD2 covers 13 bases. The CDR3 has 15 amino acids. After removal of 6 bases from V and 3 bases from J, the junction contained 5 bases not matched to a gene. The germline V gene has CDR1 MNHNY and CDR2 SVGAGI (reference sequence). The chain's CDR3 is CASRDRTSGSYEQYF. The CDR3 region has the DNA TGTGCCAGCAGAGATCGGACTAGCGGGAGCTACGAGCAGTACTTC.

The sample holds a few counts of this clone. The chain uses TRBV18 and TRBJ1-5; D is ambiguous. Trimming removed 4 bases from V and 4 bases from J, with 8 bases in between. This CDR3 has 13 amino acids. Germline CDR1 is KGHSH and CDR2 is LQKENI. CDR3 residues: CASSQDRNQPQHF. The CDR3 bases are TGTGCCAGCTCACAGGATAGGAATCAGCCCCAGCATTTT.

In its sample, this clone was seen a few times. The chain carries TRBV5-1 and TRBJ2-2, with 7 bases that match TRBD1. V lost 5 bases and J lost 5; bases outside the gene matches: 9. Germline V CDR1 and CDR2: SGHRS, YFSETQ. CDR3 length equals 15 residues. For the CDR3, the DNA is TGCGCCAGCAGGGACTGGACAGGCTGGACCGGGGAGCTGTTTTTT. Encoded protein: CASRDWTGWTGELFF. The whole variable domain, filled in from reference TRBV5-1 and TRBJ2-2, reads KAGVTQTPRYLIKTRGQQVTLSCSPISGHRSVSWYQQTPGQGLQFLFEYFSETQRNKGNFPGRFSGRQFSNSRSEMNVSTLELGDSALYLCASRDWTGWTGELFFGEGSRLTVL.

The V gene is TRBV5-1, the J gene TRBJ2-3; D call uncertain. Germline CDR1 is SGHRS and CDR2 is YFSETQ. The CDR3 covers 16 residues. V lost 0 bases and J 0 bases, leaving 11 bases between the germline ends. CDR3 loop: CASSLGLPTSTDTQYF. The CDR3 nucleotides read TGCGCCAGCAGCTTGGGCCTTCCTACTAGCACAGATACGCAGTATTTT.